Following are 22 T cell receptor beta chains from one sample sequenced in a study of blood T cell repertoires in COVID-19. The protocol was immunoSEQ multiplex PCR, while the TCRdb copy is restricted to in-frame clones and leaves out a portion. In the table there are roughly 150,000 clones, approximately 86% of which are singletons. The material sequenced was peripheral blood. The source is a man aged 80 or over with COVID-19, enrolled during active disease.

The chain combines TRBV18 with TRBJ1-1, with 7 bases lining up with TRBD1. Germline-derived CDR1 and CDR2 are KGHSH and LQKENI. The CDR3 contains 16 residues. After removal of 3 bases from V and 2 bases from J, the junction contained 9 bases not matched to a gene. The DNA of the CDR3 is TGTGCCAGCTCACCCTCCACCAGGACAGGAAACACTGAAGCTTTCTTT. Its translation: CASSPSTRTGNTEAFF.

This rearrangement joins TRBV5-1 to TRBJ1-2; tentatively, D is TRBD1 (6 bases). The germline CDR1 and CDR2 sequences are SGHRS and YFSETQ. The CDR3 sequence is 15 residues long. The V and J ends lost 6 bases and 0 bases respectively, with 15 bases between them. CDR3 in amino acids: CASTTSGTTNYGYTF. CDR3 bases: TGCGCCAGCACTACATCCGGGACAACTAACTATGGCTACACCTTC. The full variable domain, its missing parts supplied by reference TRBV5-1 and TRBJ1-2, is KAGVTQTPRYLIKTRGQQVTLSCSPISGHRSVSWYQQTPGQGLQFLFEYFSETQRNKGNFPGRFSGRQFSNSRSEMNVSTLELGDSALYLCASTTSGTTNYGYTFGSGTRLTVV.

V usage is TRBV28 and J usage is TRBJ1-2, with D tentatively TRBD1 (5 bases). This CDR3 has 16 residues. Trimming pared 2 bases from V and 5 bases from J, leaving 18 bases between. The germline V gene encodes CDR1 MDHEN and CDR2 SYDVKM. CDR3 sequence: CASSLQGRRVWYGYTF. Here the CDR3 DNA reads TGTGCCAGCAGTTTACAGGGACGGAGGGTTTGGTATGGCTACACCTTC.

J is TRBJ1-5 and V is TRBV2; no clear D. Germline V CDR1 and CDR2: SNHLY, FYNNEI. This CDR3 has 14 amino acids. Trimming took off 7 bases at V and 0 bases at J, with 10 bases between the two ends. The DNA of the CDR3 is TGTGCCAGCACTGGCAGTTATAGCAATCAGCCCCAGCATTTT. This codes for CASTGSYSNQPQHF.

The rearrangement joins TRBV6-2 or TRBV6-3 to TRBJ1-4; no definite D call. Germline values: CDR1 MNHEY, CDR2 SVGEGT. CDR3 length equals 16 residues. Trimming pared 2 bases from V and 7 bases from J, leaving 17 bases between. The CDR3 sequence is CASSYPPAGLGEKLFF. The CDR3 region has the DNA TGTGCCAGCAGTTACCCCCCTGCAGGTCTTGGTGAAAAACTGTTTTTT.

This clone was recorded a few times. V usage is TRBV5-8 and J usage is TRBJ1-3; 7 bases are a match to TRBD1. Germline assignment: CDR1 SGHTS and CDR2 YDEGEE. This CDR3 has 14 residues. V shed 4 bases and J 3 bases; nucleotides not matched to a gene: 4. The CDR3 is CASSLGQIGNTIYF. The CDR3 DNA sequence: TGTGCCAGCAGCCTGGGACAGATTGGAAACACCATATATTTT.

This sequence joins TRBV28 and TRBJ1-2; maybe TRBD1 (6 bases). The germline V gene encodes CDR1 MDHEN and CDR2 SYDVKM. V gave up 7 bases and J gave up 3 bases, with 15 bases separating them. This CDR3 has 14 amino acids. The DNA of the CDR3 is TGTGCCAGCACGCCGGGAGGGGGTTACTATGGCTACACCTTC. Amino acids: CASTPGGGYYGYTF.

V and J are TRBV7-7 and TRBJ2-1; 7 bases line up with TRBD1. The CDR3 has 13 residues. Unmatched junction bases numbered 5, after V lost 4 bases and J lost 8 bases. Germline CDR1 is SSHAT and CDR2 is FNYEAQ (reference sequence). The CDR3 DNA follows: TGTGCCAGCAGCTCCGACAGGGTCCATGAGCAGTTCTTC. Residues: CASSSDRVHEQFF. The whole variable domain, filled in from reference TRBV7-7 and TRBJ2-1, reads GAGVSQSPRYKVTKRGQDVTLRCDPISSHATLYWYQQALGQGPEFLTYFNYEAQPDKSGLPSDRFSAERPEGSISTLTIQRTEQRDSAMYRCASSSDRVHEQFFGPGTRLTVL.

The chain links TRBV2 to TRBJ2-3; no reliable D call. The CDR3 is made up of 12 amino acids. Germline CDR1 SNHLY, CDR2 FYNNEI. The ends were cut back, 5 bases at V and 5 bases at J, with 8 bases in the middle. In DNA, the CDR3 is TGTGCCAGCAGTACCACGGGAGATACGCAGTATTTT. Its translation is CASSTTGDTQYF. Looking up the rest from reference TRBV2 and TRBJ2-3 gives the full variable domain: EPEVTQTPSHQVTQMGQEVILRCVPISNHLYFYWYRQILGQKVEFLVSFYNNEISEKSEIFDDQFSVERPDGSNFTLKIRSTKLEDSAMYFCASSTTGDTQYFGPGTRLTVL.

The V gene is TRBV5-1, the J gene TRBJ1-1; a weak D match, TRBD1 (6 bases). The CDR3 loop spans 15 amino acids. Germline V lookup: CDR1 SGHRS, CDR2 YFSETQ. Trimming shortened V by 0 bases and J by 3 bases, and 12 bases separated the two germline ends. Here the CDR3 reads CASSLDPGADTEAFF. The CDR3 DNA sequence: TGCGCCAGCAGCTTGGATCCAGGGGCGGACACTGAAGCTTTCTTT. The full variable domain, its missing parts supplied by reference TRBV5-1 and TRBJ1-1, is KAGVTQTPRYLIKTRGQQVTLSCSPISGHRSVSWYQQTPGQGLQFLFEYFSETQRNKGNFPGRFSGRQFSNSRSEMNVSTLELGDSALYLCASSLDPGADTEAFFGQGTRLTVV.

The chain carries TRBV19 and TRBJ1-6; tentatively, D is TRBD1 (6 bases). The CDR3 runs 16 residues. Germline CDR1 reads LNHDA; CDR2 reads SQIVND (reference sequence). V lost 4 bases to trimming and J lost 4 bases, with 14 bases between them. CDR3: CASSKGQGTYNSPLHF. CDR3 nucleotides: TGTGCCAGTAGTAAGGGGCAGGGGACGTATAATTCACCCCTCCACTTT.

This rearrangement joins TRBV25-1 to TRBJ1-6; 10 bases match TRBD1. The CDR3 runs to 15 residues. The germline CDR1 and CDR2 sequences are MGHDK and SYGVNS. V shed 1 base, J shed 9 bases, and the junction held 3 bases outside the gene matches. The CDR3 loop reads CASSELGTGASPLHF. The CDR3 DNA reads TGTGCCAGCAGTGAATTGGGGACAGGGGCTTCACCCCTCCACTTT.

DNA of the CDR3: TGCGCCAGCAGCCGTCTTATCGGAGAGACCCAGTACTTC. It specifies CASSRLIGETQYF. This rearrangement joins TRBV4-1 to TRBJ2-5; D ambiguous. The CDR3 is 13 amino acids. Deletions cut 4 bases from V and 4 bases from J, with 10 bases between. The germline gives CDR1 MGHRA, CDR2 YSYEKL.

In its sample, this clone was seen a few times. V usage is TRBV5-6 and J usage is TRBJ2-7, with a tentative D call TRBD1 (6 bases). Trimming shortened V by 6 bases and J by 5 bases, and 21 bases separated the two germline ends. The CDR3 loop spans 15 amino acids. Germline assignment: CDR1 SGHDT and CDR2 YYEEEE. In nucleotides, the CDR3 is TGTGCCAGCACCGTTGGGGGCCGCAGGGGCAACGAGCAGTACTTC. Protein sequence: CASTVGGRRGNEQYF.

The CDR3 protein is CASSPYRQGGEAFF. The CDR3 DNA is TGTGCCAGCAGCCCCTACAGACAGGGTGGTGAAGCTTTCTTT. The chain uses TRBV13 and TRBJ1-1; 7 positions match TRBD1. This CDR3 region has 14 residues. The V gene end was trimmed by 5 bases and the J gene end by 7 bases; junction bases not matched to a gene: 10. The germline V gene encodes CDR1 PRHDT and CDR2 FYEKMQ (reference sequence).

The table lists this clone with a count of one. The V and J genes are TRBV11-1 and TRBJ1-1, with D perhaps matching TRBD1 (6 bases). Germline V CDR1 and CDR2: SGHAT, FQDESV (reference sequence). Trimming took 3 bases from V and 4 from J, leaving 12 bases between them. The CDR3 has 14 amino acids. The CDR3 nucleotides read TGTGCCAGCAGCTTTGCAGGGGAGGGCACTGAAGCTTTCTTT. It specifies CASSFAGEGTEAFF.

This rearrangement joins TRBV2 to TRBJ2-7, with a possible D match to TRBD1 (6 bases). The V end was cut by 4 bases, the J end by 5 bases, with 24 bases between. The germline V gene encodes CDR1 SNHLY and CDR2 FYNNEI. The CDR3 is made up of 17 amino acids. The CDR3 sequence is CASSVRTATYRENEQYF. In DNA, the CDR3 is TGTGCCAGCAGTGTTCGTACCGCGACCTACAGGGAAAACGAGCAGTACTTC.

The J gene is TRBJ1-4, the V gene TRBV18; 9 bases line up with TRBD1. V shed 3 bases and J 0 bases; nucleotides not matched to a gene: 5. Germline V gene lookup returns CDR1 KGHSH and CDR2 LQKENI. CDR3 length: 17 residues. In DNA, the CDR3 is TGTGCCAGCTCACCGTTCGGACAGGGGTCAACTAATGAAAAACTGTTTTTT. This encodes CASSPFGQGSTNEKLFF.

This rearrangement joins TRBV27 to TRBJ1-2; D not certain. Germline loops: CDR1 MNHEY, CDR2 SMNVEV (reference sequence). The CDR3 loop spans 14 amino acids. Trimming shortened V by 0 bases and J by 6 bases, and 11 bases separated the two germline ends. The CDR3 loop reads CASSLSVSFHGYTF. DNA of the CDR3: TGTGCCAGCAGTTTATCGGTTAGTTTCCATGGCTACACCTTC.

The chain couples TRBV5-5 to TRBJ2-5; possible D gene TRBD1, 7 bases. The V end was cut by 1 base, the J end by 2 bases, with 18 bases between. The germline V gene encodes CDR1 SGHKS and CDR2 YYEKEE (reference sequence). The CDR3 has 17 amino acids. This chain's CDR3 is CASSLLGGRDRQETQYF. The CDR3 bases are TGTGCCAGCAGCTTGTTGGGGGGCCGGGACAGACAAGAGACCCAGTACTTC.

This chain joins TRBV7-3 and TRBJ1-1; D not certain. The CDR3 contains 14 residues. Germline V lookup: CDR1 SGHTA, CDR2 FQGTGA. Trimming left V 4 bases short and J 3 bases short, with 12 bases between. In DNA, the CDR3 is TGTGCCAGCAGCTCATCGACCGGGTACACTGAAGCTTTCTTT. Encoded protein: CASSSSTGYTEAFF. The full variable domain, completed using reference TRBV7-3 and TRBJ1-1, is GAGVSQTPSNKVTEKGKYVELRCDPISGHTALYWYRQSLGQGPEFLIYFQGTGAADDSGLPNDRFFAVRPEGSVSTLKIQRTERGDSAVYLCASSSSTGYTEAFFGQGTRLTVV.

This clone has only one observation. V and J are TRBV2 and TRBJ1-1, with a possible D match to TRBD1 (5 bases). The CDR3 runs 13 residues. Trimming pared 3 bases from V and 7 bases from J, leaving 12 bases between. The germline V gene encodes CDR1 SNHLY and CDR2 FYNNEI. The CDR3 sequence: CASSEGRVSEAFF. Here the CDR3 DNA reads TGTGCCAGCAGTGAGGGCAGGGTGAGTGAAGCTTTCTTT.